This T cell receptor beta chain was sequenced in a study of cytomegalovirus exposure and HLA in healthy donors. V shed 0 bases, J shed 0 bases, and the junction held 2 bases outside the gene matches. Germline assignment: CDR1 MNHNS and CDR2 SASEGT. The CDR3 is 15 residues long. About this clone: Its antigen remains unknown. The same CDR3 also results from other DNA sequences found in this sample.

13 Jbeta primers and 60 Vbeta primers were used for the PCR. TCRdb's table, derived via immunoSEQ multiplex PCR, lists solely in-frame clones and lacks some. The sample lists over 130,000 clones, roughly 65% occurring once. The study, taken as a whole, reports: Productive status was seen about 87% or about 30% of the time for most TCR beta V segments in an earlier analysis. Sequencing had likely introduced a cluster of highly shared sequence variants as an artifact.

This clonotype was sampled from a young woman in good health and CMV-seronegative. The chain has TRBV6-1 and TRBJ2-7, with 7 bases matching TRBD1. Material for sequencing was PBMCs. CDR3 in DNA: TGTGCCAGCAGTGAAGCCGGGGACAGCTCCTACGAGCAGTACGTC. Its translation: CASSEAGDSSYEQYV.